This T cell receptor (beta chain) was documented in a study of blood T cell repertoires in COVID-19. Study summary: The United States, Italy and Spain were the sources of the acute and convalescent COVID-19 samples. T cells, B-cell-depleted T cells, or PBMCs provided the cDNA or gDNA that served as material.

Original methodology: For nucleated cells, counts were estimated from reference gene primer amplification. TCRdb keeps only in-frame clones here, not all; method: immunoSEQ multiplex PCR. The DNA gave D and trimming, while V, J and clone size come from that table. The sample yields 180,000 or so clones, 75% to 90% seen once. The ends lost 7 bases at V and 6 bases at J; junction bases unmatched: 8. Germline V gene data show CDR1 as WSHSY and CDR2 as SAAADI. This CDR3 has 15 residues. This clone was observed a few times. This TCR was recovered from a woman aged 55-69 years with acute or convalescent COVID-19. This sequence joins TRBV10-2 and TRBJ1-6; TRBD1 matches 8 bases. Sequencing was carried out using peripheral blood. CDR3 sequence (DNA): TGCGCCAGCAAGGTCGAGACAGGGGCTAATTCACCCCTCCACTTT. This translates into CASKVETGANSPLHF.